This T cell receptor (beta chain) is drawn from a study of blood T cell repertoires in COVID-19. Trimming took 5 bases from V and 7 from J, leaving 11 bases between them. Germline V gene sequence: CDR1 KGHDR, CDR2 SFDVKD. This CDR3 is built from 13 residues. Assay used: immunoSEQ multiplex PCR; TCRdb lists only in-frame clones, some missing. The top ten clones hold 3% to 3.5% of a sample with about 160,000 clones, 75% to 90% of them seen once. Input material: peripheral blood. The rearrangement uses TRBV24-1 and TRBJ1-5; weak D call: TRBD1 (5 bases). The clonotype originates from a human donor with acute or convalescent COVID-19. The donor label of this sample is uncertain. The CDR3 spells CATSVGANQPQHF. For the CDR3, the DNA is TGTGCCACCAGTGTAGGGGCGAACCAGCCCCAGCATTTT.